The 14 T cell receptor beta chains given below trace back to one sample, sequenced in a study of blood T cell repertoires in COVID-19. Profiled with immunoSEQ multiplex PCR; TCRdb holds only in-frame clones, not every one. This sample carries 150,000 to 200,000 clones, around 90% of them seen once, and the ten largest clones take 0.5% to 0.65%. Sequencing was done on a sample of peripheral blood. The receptors originated from a man in his fifties with acute or convalescent COVID-19.

The chain uses TRBV30 and TRBJ1-5; D is possibly TRBD1 (6 bases). The CDR3 has 13 residues. With 2 bases removed from V and 8 bases from J, the gap between germline ends came to 13 bases. Germline values: CDR1 GTSNPN, CDR2 SVGIG (reference sequence). CDR3 protein: CAWSRGSREPQHF. Here the CDR3 DNA reads TGTGCCTGGAGTAGGGGGAGTAGGGAGCCCCAGCATTTT. Combining the CDR3 with reference TRBV30 and TRBJ1-5 gives the whole variable domain SQTIHQWPATLVQPVGSPLSLECTVEGTSNPNLYWYRQAAGRGLQLLFYSVGIGQISSEVPQNLSASRPQDRQFILSSKKLLLSDSGFYLCAWSRGSREPQHFGDGTRLSIL.

V and J are TRBV14 and TRBJ2-2; a possible D gene is TRBD1 (5 bases). The CDR3 runs to 13 residues. Trimming shortened V by 4 bases and J by 4 bases, and 7 bases separated the two germline ends. Germline V CDR1 and CDR2: SGHDN, FVKESK. The DNA of the CDR3 is TGTGCCAGCAGCCGTCAGGGCACCGGGGAGCTGTTTTTT. Translation: CASSRQGTGELFF. Filled out from reference TRBV14 and TRBJ2-2, the complete variable domain reads EAGVTQFPSHSVIEKGQTVTLRCDPISGHDNLYWYRRVMGKEIKFLLHFVKESKQDESGMPNNRFLAERTGGTYSTLKVQPAELEDSGVYFCASSRQGTGELFFGEGSRLTVL.

The chain carries TRBV21-1 and TRBJ2-7; the table's D gene call, TRBD1, was not cross checked with the DNA. TRBV21-1 is a known pseudogene. The CDR3 has 14 residues. The CDR3: CASSKDRECYEQYV. CDR3 DNA: TGTGCCAGCAGCAAAGACAGGGAATGCTACGAGCAGTACGTC.

J is TRBJ2-2 and V is TRBV5-4, with 9 bases fitting TRBD1. V lost 5 bases, J lost 1 base, and 12 bases stayed unmatched. The germline V gene has CDR1 SGHNT and CDR2 YYREEE (reference sequence). The CDR3 is 18 amino acids. CDR3 region: CASRQQLQGAGNTGELFF. The DNA of the CDR3 is TGTGCCAGCAGACAACAGTTACAGGGGGCTGGGAACACCGGGGAGCTGTTTTTT.

The rearrangement links TRBV7-8 to TRBJ2-5; unclear D gene. Germline values: CDR1 SGHVS, CDR2 FQNEAQ. Trimming stripped 5 bases from V and 4 bases from J, with 11 bases between. This CDR3 comprises 13 residues. This CDR3 is CASSPPVSETQYF. DNA for the CDR3: TGTGCCAGCAGCCCCCCGGTTTCAGAGACCCAGTACTTC.

The chain uses TRBV5-4 and TRBJ1-2; 9 nucleotides line up with TRBD1. Per germline, CDR1 SGHNT and CDR2 YYREEE (reference sequence). The CDR3 totals 14 residues. J gave up 7 bases and V 0 bases, and 4 bases lay outside the gene matches. The CDR3 region is CASSLGGQGSGYTF. The DNA of the CDR3 is TGTGCCAGCAGCTTGGGAGGACAGGGGTCTGGCTACACCTTC.

The rearrangement joins TRBV24-1 to TRBJ1-1; tentative D call: TRBD1 (6 bases). Trimming took off 3 bases at V and 2 bases at J, with 9 bases between the two ends. The V gene's germline CDR1 is KGHDR and CDR2 SFDVKD. The CDR3 is 14 amino acids. Here the CDR3 DNA reads TGTGCCACCAGTGATACGACAGGTAACACTGAAGCTTTCTTT. Amino acid sequence: CATSDTTGNTEAFF.

This rearrangement joins TRBV28 to TRBJ1-6, with TRBD1 matching 9 bases. This CDR3 is built from 14 residues. Germline assignment: CDR1 MDHEN and CDR2 SYDVKM. V lost 7 bases, J lost 8 bases, and 6 bases stayed unmatched. CDR3 in amino acids: CASNPGQGYSPLHF. DNA of the CDR3: TGTGCCAGCAACCCGGGACAGGGATATTCACCCCTCCACTTT.

The rearrangement links TRBV6-5 to TRBJ2-2, with 9 bases aligning to TRBD1. The V and J ends lost 5 bases and 6 bases, in that order; junction bases with no gene match: 7. Germline V CDR1 and CDR2: MNHEY, SVGAGI. This CDR3 contains 15 residues. The CDR3 nucleotides read TGTGCCAGCAGTCCGGGACAGGGTGCGGCCGGGGAGCTGTTTTTT. It encodes CASSPGQGAAGELFF.

The chain is built from TRBV7-8 and TRBJ2-1; 12 nucleotides line up with TRBD2. Trimming removed 5 bases from V and 6 bases from J; junction bases left unmatched: 11. In germline, CDR1 is SGHVS, CDR2 FQNEAQ. The CDR3 is made up of 17 amino acids. The CDR3, as DNA: TGTGCCAGCAGCAAACGACACGGACTAGCGGGGCGCAATGAGCAGTTCTTC. Protein sequence: CASSKRHGLAGRNEQFF.

The chain links TRBV18 to TRBJ2-1; D remains ambiguous. The CDR3 runs 14 residues. Trimming shortened V by 0 bases and J by 7 bases, and 10 bases separated the two germline ends. CDR1 and CDR2 (germline): KGHSH, LQKENI. The CDR3 protein is CASSPPLTSNEQFF. As DNA, the CDR3 is TGTGCCAGCTCACCACCGCTGACAAGTAATGAGCAGTTCTTC.

The V and J genes are TRBV5-1 and TRBJ2-3, with TRBD1 matching 7 bases. Germline V gene sequence: CDR1 SGHRS, CDR2 YFSETQ. There are 15 residues in the CDR3. Unmatched junction bases numbered 4, after V lost 2 bases and J lost 1 base. The CDR3 bases are TGCGCCAGCAGCTTTGACAGGGCGGGCACAGATACGCAGTATTTT. Translated: CASSFDRAGTDTQYF.

CDR3 protein: CASSLEGLASGTQYF. The CDR3 nucleotides read TGTGCCAGCAGCTTAGAGGGACTAGCCTCTGGGACCCAGTACTTC. The chain links TRBV7-2 to TRBJ2-5, with 9 bases aligning to TRBD2. The germline CDR1 and CDR2 sequences are SGHTA and FQGNSA. J lost 7 bases, V lost 1 base, and 7 bases had no gene match. The CDR3 totals 15 residues.

The genes are TRBV6-5 and TRBJ2-3; D perhaps matches TRBD1 (5 bases). V shed 2 bases and J shed 0 bases, with 12 bases lying between them. The CDR3 runs 16 residues. The germline CDR1 and CDR2 sequences are MNHEY and SVGAGI. The CDR3 region has the DNA TGTGCCAGCAGTTACGGGGCGACAGCTAGCACAGATACGCAGTATTTT. Translating gives CASSYGATASTDTQYF.